The present TCR beta chain was sequenced within a study of neurological immune-mediated disorders. General study findings and limits: Clinical features showed no association with the multiple sclerosis repertoire cluster, and MRI features showed none either. Healthy controls had more TCR clonal expansion than multiple sclerosis, which showed the least, whereas HTLV-1-associated myelopathy showed the most.

This clonotype was observed many times. The antigen is undetermined. V lost 7 bases, J lost 4 bases, and 13 bases lay in between. CDR3 length: 13 amino acids. TCRdb re-called the 5' RACE reads through MiXCR, storing one row per CDR3 protein. Of some 78,000 distinct CDR3 sequences listed, about 5.2% are singletons. The clonotype originates from a woman between 25 and 40 years old with multiple sclerosis. The sequenced sample was PBMCs. This chain joins TRBV12-3 or TRBV12-4 and TRBJ1-2; weak D call: TRBD1 (5 bases). CDR3 bases: TGTGCCAGCAATGACAGAAATACCTATGGCTACACCTTC. This encodes CASNDRNTYGYTF.